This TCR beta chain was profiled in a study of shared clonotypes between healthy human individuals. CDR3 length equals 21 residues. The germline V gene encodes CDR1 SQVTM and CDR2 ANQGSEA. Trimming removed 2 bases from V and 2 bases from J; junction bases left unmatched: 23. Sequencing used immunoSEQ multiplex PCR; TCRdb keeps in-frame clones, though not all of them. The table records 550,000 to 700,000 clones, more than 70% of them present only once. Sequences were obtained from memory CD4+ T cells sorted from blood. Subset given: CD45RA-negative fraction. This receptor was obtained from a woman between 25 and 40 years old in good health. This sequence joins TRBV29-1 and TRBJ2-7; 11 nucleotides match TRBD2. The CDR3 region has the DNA TGCAGCGTTGAACTGCCTTCAATACCTGGGACTAGCGGCGACATCACCTACGAGCAGTACTTC. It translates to CSVELPSIPGTSGDITYEQYF.